This T cell receptor beta chain was sequenced in a study of T-cell reconstitution after alpha-beta-depleted transplantation in children. The CDR3 is 12 residues long. Trimming cost V 5 bases and J 0 bases, with 4 bases left between them. Unique molecular identifiers featured in how the TCRbeta library was prepared. TCRdb independently ran MiXCR on the PCR reads; one entry per CDR3 protein. Altogether a few hundred thousand distinct CDR3 sequences are present, less than 15% being singletons, with the ten largest covering around 4.1%. The sequence was collected from a human donor who donated a stem cell graft to a child with Fanconi anemia. The specimen comprised PBMCs, sampled from the stem cell graft. The chain is built from TRBV12-3 or TRBV12-4 and TRBJ2-5; D unclear. The CDR3 spells CASSPHQETQYF. The CDR3, as DNA: TGTGCCAGCAGTCCCCACCAAGAGACCCAGTACTTC.